This T cell receptor beta chain is from a study of shared clonotypes between healthy human individuals. General study results and limits: Blood was the only sampled material, and tissue repertoires likely differ.

Here immunoSEQ multiplex PCR was the method, and the copy in TCRdb shows in-frame clones only, minus some. The data show about 490,000 clones, 76% seen once. Of note for this clone: No antigen is known for it.

Looked up from germline, CDR1 is SGHDT and CDR2 is YYEEEE. The CDR3 extends over 13 amino acids. V was shortened by 1 base and J by 5 bases, with 8 bases between the two germline ends. The rearrangement joins TRBV5-6 to TRBJ2-3; D possibly corresponds to TRBD2 (5 bases). The sample was PBMCs. This receptor was obtained from a middle-aged woman in good health. Some clones in this sample may be carry-over from other donors' samples. The CDR3 DNA follows: TGTGCCAGCAGCTTGAGAGGGATAGATACGCAGTATTTT. Amino acid sequence: CASSLRGIDTQYF.